The source of this T cell receptor (beta chain) is a study of blood T cell repertoires in COVID-19. Germline assignment: CDR1 SNHLY and CDR2 FYNNEI. The CDR3 totals 14 residues. The V and J ends lost 7 bases and 7 bases respectively, with 16 bases between them. The table came from immunoSEQ multiplex PCR; TCRdb's copy has only in-frame clones and leaves some out. The sample records some 150,000 clones, about 89% being singletons. This TCR was sampled from a man in his 70s with acute or convalescent COVID-19. The V gene is TRBV2, the J gene TRBJ2-2, with D perhaps TRBD2 (5 bases). Sequenced: peripheral blood. CDR3 coding DNA: TGTGCCAGCATCTTGGAGCGGACGGGCGGGGAGCTGTTTTTT. This encodes CASILERTGGELFF.